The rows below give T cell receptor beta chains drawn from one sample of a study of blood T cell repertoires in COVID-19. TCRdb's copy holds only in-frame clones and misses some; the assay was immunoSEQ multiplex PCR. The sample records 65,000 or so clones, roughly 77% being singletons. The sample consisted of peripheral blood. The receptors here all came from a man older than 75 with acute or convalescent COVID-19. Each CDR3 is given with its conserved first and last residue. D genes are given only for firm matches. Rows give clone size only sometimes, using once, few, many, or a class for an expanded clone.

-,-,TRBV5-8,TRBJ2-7,CASSLGRQALSYEQYF,TGTGCCAGCAGCCTAGGCCGACAGGCTCTCTCCTACGAGCAGTACTTC
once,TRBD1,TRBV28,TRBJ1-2,CASSPRTGYGYTF,TGTGCCAGCAGTCCTAGGACAGGCTATGGCTACACCTTC
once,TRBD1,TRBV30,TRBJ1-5,CAWGQGYQPQHF,TGTGCCTGGGGACAGGGTTATCAGCCCCAGCATTTT
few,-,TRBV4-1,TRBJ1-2,CASSPQEAGVSGYTF,TGCGCCAGCAGCCCCCAAGAGGCAGGGGTAAGCGGCTACACCTTC
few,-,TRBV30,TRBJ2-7,CAWSSDSYEQYF,TGTGCCTGGAGTTCGGACAGCTACGAGCAGTACTTC
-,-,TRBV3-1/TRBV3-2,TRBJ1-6,CASSQSSPYNSPLHF,TGTGCCAGCAGCCAGAGTTCACCCTATAATTCACCCCTCCACTTT
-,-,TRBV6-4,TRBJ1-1,CASSGRHSTEAFF,TGTGCCAGCAGTGGACGACACAGCACTGAAGCTTTCTTT
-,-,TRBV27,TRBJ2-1,CASEGQRTYNEQFF,TGTGCCAGCGAGGGTCAGAGGACCTACAATGAGCAGTTCTTC
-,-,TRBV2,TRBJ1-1,CASRGEYTEAFF,TGTGCCAGCAGGGGCGAGTACACTGAAGCTTTCTTT
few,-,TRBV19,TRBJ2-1,CASSGTGLGEQFF,TGTGCCAGTAGTGGAACAGGTTTGGGTGAGCAGTTCTTC
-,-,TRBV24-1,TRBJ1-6,CATSDLAHRDLSYNSPLHF,TGTGCCACCAGTGATTTGGCTCACAGGGACCTCTCCTATAATTCACCCCTCCACTTT
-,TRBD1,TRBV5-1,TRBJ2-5,CASRSRGQGAGETQYF,TGCGCCAGCAGGAGTCGGGGACAGGGGGCAGGGGAGACCCAGTACTTC
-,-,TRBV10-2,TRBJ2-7,CASSGRTPPYEQYF,TGCGCCAGCAGTGGACGGACACCTCCCTACGAGCAGTACTTC
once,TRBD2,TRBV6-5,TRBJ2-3,CASGRSTSGGNTQYF,TGTGCCAGCGGACGATCTACTAGCGGGGGTAATACGCAGTATTTT
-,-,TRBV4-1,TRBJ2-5,CASSIRQAEETQYF,TGCGCCAGCAGCATACGACAGGCGGAAGAGACCCAGTACTTC
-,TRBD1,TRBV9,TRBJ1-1,CASSPMTGSLNTEAFF,TGTGCCAGCAGCCCAATGACAGGGTCGTTGAACACTGAAGCTTTCTTT
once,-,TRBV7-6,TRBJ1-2,CASSLAPDPGESYTF,TGTGCCAGCAGCTTAGCCCCCGACCCGGGGGAAAGCTACACCTTC
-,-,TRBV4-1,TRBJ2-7,CASSRTGGPEQYF,TGCGCCAGCAGCCGGACCGGGGGGCCCGAGCAGTACTTC
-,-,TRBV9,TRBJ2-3,CASSATPSTDTQYF,TGTGCCAGCAGCGCGACTCCTAGCACAGATACGCAGTATTTT
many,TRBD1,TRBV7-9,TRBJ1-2,CASSPRQGANYGYTF,TGTGCCAGCAGCCCCCGACAGGGAGCTAACTATGGCTACACCTTC
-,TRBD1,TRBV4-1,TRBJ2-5,CASSQGGQGAWETQYF,TGCGCCAGCAGCCAAGGAGGACAGGGGGCTTGGGAGACCCAGTACTTC
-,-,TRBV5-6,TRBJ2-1,CASSFRSSYNEQFF,TGTGCCAGCAGCTTCCGGAGCTCCTACAATGAGCAGTTCTTC
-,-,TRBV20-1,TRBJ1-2,CSASPVSKGYTF,TGCAGTGCTAGTCCGGTCTCTAAGGGCTACACCTTC
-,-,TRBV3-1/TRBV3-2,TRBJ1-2,CASSQVRLSGAGGYTF,TGTGCCAGCAGCCAAGTTCGTTTGTCAGGGGCAGGTGGCTACACCTTC